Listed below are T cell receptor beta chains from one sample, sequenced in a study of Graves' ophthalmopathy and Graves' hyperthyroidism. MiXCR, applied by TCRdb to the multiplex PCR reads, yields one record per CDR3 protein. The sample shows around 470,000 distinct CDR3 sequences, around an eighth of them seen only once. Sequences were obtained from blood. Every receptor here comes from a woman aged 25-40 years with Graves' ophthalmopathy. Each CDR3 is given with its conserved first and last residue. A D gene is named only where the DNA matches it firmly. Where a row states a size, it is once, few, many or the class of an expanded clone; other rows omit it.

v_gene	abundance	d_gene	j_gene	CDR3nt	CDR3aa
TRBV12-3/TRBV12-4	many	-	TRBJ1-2	TGTGCCAGCAGTTTAAGCGGCCTTCACACCTATGGCTACACCTTC	CASSLSGLHTYGYTF
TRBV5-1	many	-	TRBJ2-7	TGCGCCAGCAGCTTATTACAAACCTACGAGCAGTACTTC	CASSLLQTYEQYF
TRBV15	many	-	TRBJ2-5	TGTGCCACCAGCAGGGATGCGCGTGGGGAGACCCAGTACTTC	CATSRDARGETQYF
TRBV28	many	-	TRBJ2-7	TGTGCCAGCAGTTTGGGGGGAGACTCCTACGAGCAGTACTTC	CASSLGGDSYEQYF
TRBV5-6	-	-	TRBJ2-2	TGTGCCAGCAGCTTGGAAGGCCTCGGCACCGGGGAGCTGTTTTTT	CASSLEGLGTGELFF
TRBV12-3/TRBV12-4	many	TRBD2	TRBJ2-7	TGTGCCAGCAGTTCAGACTTTCCGGGACTAGCGGGGGGAAAGGAGTCCTTC	CASSSDFPGLAGGKESF
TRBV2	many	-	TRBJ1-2	TGTGCCAGCAGTGAAGCCAGGAACTATGGCTACACCTTC	CASSEARNYGYTF
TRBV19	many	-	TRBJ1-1	TGTGCCAGTAGCAGAGACACCCTGAGAACTGAAGCTTTCTTT	CASSRDTLRTEAFF
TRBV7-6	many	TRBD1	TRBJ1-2	TGTGCCAGCAGCTCTGGACAGGACTACGGCTACACCTTC	CASSSGQDYGYTF
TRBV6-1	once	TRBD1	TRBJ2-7	TGTGCCAGCAGTGCGGACAGGCGGTCGGGCTACGAGCAGTACTTC	CASSADRRSGYEQYF
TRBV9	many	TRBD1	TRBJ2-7	TGTGCCAGCAGCCCAAAGACAGGGGGAGGCTACGAGCAGTACTTC	CASSPKTGGGYEQYF
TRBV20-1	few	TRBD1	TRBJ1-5	TGCAGCCTTTCCGACAGGGCTCATCAGCCCCAGCATTTT	CSLSDRAHQPQHF
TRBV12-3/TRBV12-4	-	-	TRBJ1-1	TGTGCCAGCAGTTTTAGGAGGGACACTGAAGATTTCTTT	CASSFRRDTEDFF
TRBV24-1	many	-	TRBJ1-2	TGTGCCACCAGTGATTTTACGGGGGTGGATCTACATGGGTACACCTTC	CATSDFTGVDLHGYTF
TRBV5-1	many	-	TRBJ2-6	TGCGCCAGCAGCTACCCTGGAGCCAACGTCCTGACTTTC	CASSYPGANVLTF
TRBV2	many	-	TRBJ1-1	TGTGCCAGCAGTGAAGGGACAGACCTCGAAGCTTTCTTT	CASSEGTDLEAFF
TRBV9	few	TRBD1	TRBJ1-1	TGTGCCAGCAGCATAACAGGGGGAACTGAAGCTTTCTTT	CASSITGGTEAFF
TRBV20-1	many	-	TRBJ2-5	TGCAGTGCTAGGGGGAACCAAGAGACCCAGTACTTC	CSARGNQETQYF
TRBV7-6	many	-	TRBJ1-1	TGTGCCAGCAGCTTGGGGTGGGCAGGGAACCAACCCAACACTGAAGCTTTCTTT	CASSLGWAGNQPNTEAFF
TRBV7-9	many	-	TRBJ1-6	TGTGCCAGCAGCTTGGAACAGTATAATTCACCCCTCCACTTT	CASSLEQYNSPLHF
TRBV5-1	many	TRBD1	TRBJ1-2	TGCGCCAGCAGCTTGGGGGGACAGACCCCCTATGGCTACACCTTC	CASSLGGQTPYGYTF
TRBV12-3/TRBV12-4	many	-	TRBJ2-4	TGTGCCAGCAGTCGGGTACTAGCCAAAAACATTCAGTACTTC	CASSRVLAKNIQYF
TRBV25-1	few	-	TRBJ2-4	TGTGCCAGCGCCGGGCCAGGGGGGGACATTCAGTACTTC	CASAGPGGDIQYF
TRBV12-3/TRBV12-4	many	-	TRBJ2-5	TGTGCCACAGCCCGTCCCAAAGGAGAGACCCAGTACTTC	CATARPKGETQYF
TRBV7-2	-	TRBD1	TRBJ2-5	TGTGCCAGCAGCCGTACAGGGACAGGGTGGGCAGAGACCCAGTACTTC	CASSRTGTGWAETQYF
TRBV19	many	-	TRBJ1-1	TGTGCCAGTAGTGTCAGGGGTGGAGAAGCTTTCTTT	CASSVRGGEAFF
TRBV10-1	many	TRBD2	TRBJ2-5	TGCGCCAGCAGTGAGTCATCCGCCGGGGGGATCGAGACCCAGTACTTC	CASSESSAGGIETQYF
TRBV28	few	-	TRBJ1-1	TGTGCCAGCAGTTTAGGGTCAGGGGTTTTTACTGAAGCTTTCTTT	CASSLGSGVFTEAFF
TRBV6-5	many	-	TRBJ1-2	TGTGCCAGCAGTTACTCCGGGGCTGAGGGCTACACCTTC	CASSYSGAEGYTF
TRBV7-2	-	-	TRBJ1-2	TGTGCCAGCAGCCCCTGGGGATTTAACTATGGCTACACCTTC	CASSPWGFNYGYTF
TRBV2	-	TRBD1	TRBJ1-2	TGTGCCAGCAGTGAAGAGGGACAGGGGGACAACTATGGCTACACCTTC	CASSEEGQGDNYGYTF
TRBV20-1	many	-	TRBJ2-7	TGCAGTGCCAGGCGAGGGGCGGGCGAGCAGTACTTC	CSARRGAGEQYF
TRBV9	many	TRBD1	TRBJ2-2	TGTGCCAGCAGCTCCTCCGGGACAGGGGCCGGGGAGCTGTTTTTT	CASSSSGTGAGELFF
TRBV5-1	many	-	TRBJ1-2	TGCGCCAGCAGCTTGGAGGTGGAAGGCTATGGCTACACCTTC	CASSLEVEGYGYTF
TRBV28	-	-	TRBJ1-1	TGTGCCAGCAGTCGAAGCATGGGGCGGACTGATGCTTTCTTT	CASSRSMGRTDAFF
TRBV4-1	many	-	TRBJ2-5	TGCGCCAGCAGCCAAGTGGACAGTCAAGAGACCCAGTACTTC	CASSQVDSQETQYF
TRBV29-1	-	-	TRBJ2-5	TGCAGCGTTGAACCAACTCCGGGGCGACAAGAGACCCAGTACTTC	CSVEPTPGRQETQYF
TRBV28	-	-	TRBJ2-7	TGTGCCCCAAAACGCGGCAGGCCTTACGAGCAGTACTTC	CAPKRGRPYEQYF
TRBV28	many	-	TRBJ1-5	TGTGCCAGCAGTTTATGGAATCCCCGAGGGAAGCGTCAGCCCCAGCATTTT	CASSLWNPRGKRQPQHF
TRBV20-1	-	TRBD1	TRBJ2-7	TGCAGTGCCCCACCCAGGCAGGACAGGCACGAGCAGTACTTC	CSAPPRQDRHEQYF
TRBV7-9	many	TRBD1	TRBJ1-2	TGTGCCAGCAGCCGCGGGACAGACTATGGCTACACCTTC	CASSRGTDYGYTF
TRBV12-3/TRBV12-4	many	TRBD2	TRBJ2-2	TGTGCCAGCAAGCCCACTAGCGGCGGGGAGCTGTTTTTT	CASKPTSGGELFF
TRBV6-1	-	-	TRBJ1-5	TGTGCCACGTGCCGGGACGGCCGCCAGCCCCAGCATTTT	CATCRDGRQPQHF
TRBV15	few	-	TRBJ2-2	TGTGCCACCAGCAGAGATAAACTAGGCACCGGGGAGCTGTTTTTT	CATSRDKLGTGELFF
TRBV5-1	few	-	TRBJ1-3	TGCGCCAGCAGCTTGAGCTCGGGGAGCTCTGGAAACACCATATATTTT	CASSLSSGSSGNTIYF
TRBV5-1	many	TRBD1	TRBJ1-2	TGCGCCAGCACAAAGACAGGGGGCAACCAGGGCTACACCTTC	CASTKTGGNQGYTF